The 16 T cell receptor beta chains below come from one sample, sequenced in a study of blood T cell repertoires in COVID-19. TCRdb's copy holds only in-frame clones and misses some; the assay was immunoSEQ multiplex PCR. The sample includes 150,000 to 200,000 clones, 81% seen only once; the top ten take 12%. The sample was peripheral blood. Source of these receptors: a woman older than 75 with COVID-19, enrolled during active disease.

J is TRBJ2-3 and V is TRBV5-5; the D gene is possibly TRBD2 (6 bases). This CDR3 region has 14 residues. Trimming removed 4 bases at V and 0 bases at J, with 9 bases between. Germline assignment: CDR1 SGHKS and CDR2 YYEKEE (reference sequence). The CDR3 sequence: CASSPTSSTDTQYF. As DNA, the CDR3 is TGTGCCAGCAGCCCGACTAGTAGCACAGATACGCAGTATTTT.

This rearrangement joins TRBV6-1 to TRBJ2-1; D is perhaps TRBD1 (6 bases). Germline-derived CDR1 and CDR2 are MNHNS and SASEGT. The CDR3 is 16 residues long. V was clipped by 2 bases and J by 6 bases, with 17 bases between them. CDR3 in DNA: TGTGCCAGCAGTGAAAGTTTTATGACAGGAGGCAATGAGCAGTTCTTC. Protein product: CASSESFMTGGNEQFF.

The chain carries TRBV27 and TRBJ1-5, with D hard to call. The CDR3 runs 15 residues. V was pared by 8 bases and J by 0 bases, with 14 bases between. Germline assignment: CDR1 MNHEY and CDR2 SMNVEV (reference sequence). As DNA, the CDR3 is TGTGCCAGCGACTCCAGCCCGTATAGCAATCAGCCCCAGCATTTT. Amino acid sequence: CASDSSPYSNQPQHF.

This chain uses TRBV6-5 with TRBJ2-5; tentatively, D is TRBD2 (6 bases). Trimming removed 6 bases at V and 0 bases at J, with 11 bases between. Germline CDR1 MNHEY, CDR2 SVGAGI. The CDR3 runs to 14 residues. The CDR3 sequence: CASSLGGYQETQYF. The CDR3 DNA is TGTGCCAGCAGCTTGGGAGGATACCAAGAGACCCAGTACTTC.

The chain recombines TRBV7-9 with TRBJ1-2; D is unclear. From germline, CDR1 is SEHNR and CDR2 FQNEAQ (reference sequence). This CDR3 contains 13 residues. Trimming took 4 bases from V and 6 from J, leaving 12 bases between them. This CDR3 reads CASSSGLTHGYTF. The CDR3 DNA follows: TGTGCCAGCAGCTCAGGACTTACCCATGGCTACACCTTC.

This clone has a single count. The V and J genes are TRBV7-9 and TRBJ2-1, with D possibly being TRBD2 (7 bases). The CDR3 consists of 15 residues. Germline CDR1 and CDR2: SEHNR and FQNEAQ (reference sequence). Between the trimmed V and J ends, which lost 5 bases and 2 bases, there was a span of 13 bases. In nucleotides, the CDR3 is TGTGCCAGCAGCGCCCGGGGGGCACCCTACAATGAGCAGTTCTTC. It encodes CASSARGAPYNEQFF.

This chain joins TRBV7-6 and TRBJ1-6; no reliable D call. The germline V gene encodes CDR1 SGHVS and CDR2 FNYEAQ. The CDR3 runs to 17 residues. Between the trimmed V and J ends, which lost 1 base and 9 bases, there was a span of 19 bases. This CDR3 is CASSLETGSQFSSPLHF. In DNA, the CDR3 is TGTGCCAGCAGCTTAGAAACGGGTTCCCAGTTTAGTTCACCCCTCCACTTT.

This chain joins TRBV7-2 and TRBJ2-5, with D tentatively TRBD2 (6 bases). V was cut by 1 base and J by 1 base, with 13 bases left in between. This CDR3 region has 16 residues. CDR1 and CDR2 (germline): SGHTA, FQGNSA. The CDR3 region has the DNA TGTGCCAGCAGCTTAGTTGGAGCGGGCCCCCAAGAGACCCAGTACTTC. This gives the protein CASSLVGAGPQETQYF.

The CDR3 coding sequence is TGTGCCAGTAGTATAGCGGGACAGGGGGAGTTATATGAGCAGTTCTTC. Residues: CASSIAGQGELYEQFF. The chain carries TRBV19 and TRBJ2-1, with TRBD1 matching 11 bases. Germline CDR1 LNHDA, CDR2 SQIVND (reference sequence). The CDR3 loop spans 16 amino acids. V trimming: 1 base; J trimming: 8 bases; junction bases outside the gene matches: 7.

This sequence joins TRBV12-3 or TRBV12-4 and TRBJ2-7; TRBD1 matches at 9 bases. This CDR3 has 13 amino acids. The ends lost 5 bases at V and 6 bases at J; junction bases unmatched: 5. CDR3: CASSRGQGLEQYF. CDR3 DNA sequence: TGTGCCAGCAGTCGGGGACAGGGCCTCGAGCAGTACTTC.

The chain combines TRBV2 with TRBJ1-5; 7 bases map to TRBD1. The CDR3 totals 13 residues. The V gene end was trimmed by 6 bases and the J gene end by 5 bases; junction bases not matched to a gene: 4. Germline CDR1 is SNHLY and CDR2 is FYNNEI. The CDR3 nucleotides are TGTGCCAGCAGCCTAACAGGGGATCAGCCCCAGCATTTT. Encoded protein: CASSLTGDQPQHF.

This clone was seen just once. The CDR3 sequence: CASSASGTGLYFSGNTIYF. In nucleotides, the CDR3 is TGTGCCAGCAGTGCCTCCGGGACAGGGCTATATTTCTCTGGAAACACCATATATTTT. This chain connects TRBV6-1 to TRBJ1-3; 9 nucleotides line up with TRBD1. This CDR3 spans 19 amino acids. Unmatched junction bases numbered 13, after V lost 4 bases and J lost 0 bases. Germline CDR1 is MNHNS and CDR2 is SASEGT.

The genes are TRBV5-6 and TRBJ1-1, with D hard to call. Looked up from germline, CDR1 is SGHDT and CDR2 is YYEEEE. The CDR3 covers 13 residues. Between the trimmed V and J ends, which lost 0 bases and 5 bases, there was a span of 8 bases. CDR3 protein: CASSLGPGTEAFF. In nucleotides, the CDR3 is TGTGCCAGCAGCTTGGGGCCGGGGACTGAAGCTTTCTTT.

The chain links TRBV19 to TRBJ1-6, with a possible D match to TRBD1 (6 bases). V lost 4 bases, J lost 5 bases, and 9 bases lay in between. The CDR3 is made up of 14 amino acids. Germline CDR1 is LNHDA and CDR2 is SQIVND (reference sequence). The CDR3, as DNA: TGTGCCAGTAGTACGGCAGGGGATAATTCACCCCTCCACTTT. Translation: CASSTAGDNSPLHF.

This rearrangement joins TRBV29-1 to TRBJ1-1; the D gene is possibly TRBD1 (5 bases). Germline V gene sequence: CDR1 SQVTM, CDR2 ANQGSEA. Trimming removed 0 bases at V and 4 bases at J, with 9 bases between. This CDR3 has 13 amino acids. For the CDR3, the DNA is TGCAGCGTTGAAGATCACGGGGGCACTGAAGCTTTCTTT. Encoded protein: CSVEDHGGTEAFF.

The V call is TRBV18, the J call TRBJ1-6, with 10 positions matching TRBD1. Looked up from germline, CDR1 is KGHSH and CDR2 is LQKENI. CDR3 length: 19 amino acids. Losses at the gene ends were 5 bases for V and 6 bases for J; bases not matched to a gene: 16. The CDR3 DNA follows: TGTGCCAGCTCAATAAAGACAGGGGGCGGACGGACAAGTAATTCACCCCTCCACTTT. Its protein product is CASSIKTGGGRTSNSPLHF.